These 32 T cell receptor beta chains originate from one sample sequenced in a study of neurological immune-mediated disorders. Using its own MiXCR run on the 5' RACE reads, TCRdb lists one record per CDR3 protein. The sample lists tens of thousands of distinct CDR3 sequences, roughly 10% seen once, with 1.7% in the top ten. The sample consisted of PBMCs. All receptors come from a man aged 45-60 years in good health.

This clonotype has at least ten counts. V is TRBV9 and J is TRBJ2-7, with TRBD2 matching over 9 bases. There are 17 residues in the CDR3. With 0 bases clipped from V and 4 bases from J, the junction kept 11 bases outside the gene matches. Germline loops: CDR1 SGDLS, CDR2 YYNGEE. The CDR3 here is CASSVGRHSGSGYEQYF. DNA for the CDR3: TGTGCCAGCAGCGTAGGCCGACATAGCGGGAGCGGATACGAGCAGTACTTC.

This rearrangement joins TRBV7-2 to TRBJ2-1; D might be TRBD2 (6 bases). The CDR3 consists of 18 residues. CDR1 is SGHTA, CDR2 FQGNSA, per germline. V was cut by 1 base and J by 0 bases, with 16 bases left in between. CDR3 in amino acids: CASSLGRVAGISYNEQFF. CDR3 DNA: TGTGCCAGCAGCTTAGGGAGGGTGGCGGGAATCTCCTACAATGAGCAGTTCTTC. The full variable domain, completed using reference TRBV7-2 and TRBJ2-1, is GAGVSQSPSNKVTEKGKDVELRCDPISGHTALYWYRQSLGQGLEFLIYFQGNSAPDKSGLPSDRFSAERTGGSVSTLTIQRTQQEDSAVYLCASSLGRVAGISYNEQFFGPGTRLTVL.

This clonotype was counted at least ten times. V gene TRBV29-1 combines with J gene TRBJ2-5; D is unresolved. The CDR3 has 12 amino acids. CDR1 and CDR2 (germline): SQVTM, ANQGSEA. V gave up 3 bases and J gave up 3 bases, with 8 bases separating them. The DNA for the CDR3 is TGCAGCGTTGATTCTGGGGAAGAGACCCAGTACTTC. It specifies CSVDSGEETQYF.

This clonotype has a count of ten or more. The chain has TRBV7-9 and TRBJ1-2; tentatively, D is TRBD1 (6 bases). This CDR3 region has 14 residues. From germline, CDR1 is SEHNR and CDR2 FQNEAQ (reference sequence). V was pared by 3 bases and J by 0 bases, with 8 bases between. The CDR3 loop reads CASSLGHANYGYTF. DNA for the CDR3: TGTGCCAGCAGCTTGGGACATGCTAACTATGGCTACACCTTC.

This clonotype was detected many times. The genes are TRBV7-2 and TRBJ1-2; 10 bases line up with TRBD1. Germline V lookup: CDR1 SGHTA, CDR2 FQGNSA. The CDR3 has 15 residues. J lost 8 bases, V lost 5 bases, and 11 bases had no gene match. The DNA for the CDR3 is TGTGCCAGCAGCACCGGGACAGGGGAATTTACGGGCTACACCTTC. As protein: CASSTGTGEFTGYTF.

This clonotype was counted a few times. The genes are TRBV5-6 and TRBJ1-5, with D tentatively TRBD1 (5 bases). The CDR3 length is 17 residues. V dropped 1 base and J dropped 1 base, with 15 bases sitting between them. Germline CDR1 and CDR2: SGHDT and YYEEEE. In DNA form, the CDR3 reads TGTGCCAGCAGCTTGTGGGGGGACTACTGGAGCAATCAGCCCCAGCATTTT. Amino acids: CASSLWGDYWSNQPQHF.

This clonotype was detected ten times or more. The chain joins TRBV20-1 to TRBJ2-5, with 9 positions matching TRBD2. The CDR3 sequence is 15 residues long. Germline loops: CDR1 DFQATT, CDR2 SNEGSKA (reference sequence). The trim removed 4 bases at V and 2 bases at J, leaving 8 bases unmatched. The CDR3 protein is CSATSTSGRQETQYF. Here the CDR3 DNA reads TGCAGTGCTACCTCGACTAGCGGAAGACAAGAGACCCAGTACTTC.

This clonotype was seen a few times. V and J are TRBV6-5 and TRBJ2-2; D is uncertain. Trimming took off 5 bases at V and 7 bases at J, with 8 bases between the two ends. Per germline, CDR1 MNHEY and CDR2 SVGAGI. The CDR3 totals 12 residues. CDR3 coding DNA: TGTGCCAGCAGTCCGGGCTACGGGGAGCTGTTTTTT. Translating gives CASSPGYGELFF.

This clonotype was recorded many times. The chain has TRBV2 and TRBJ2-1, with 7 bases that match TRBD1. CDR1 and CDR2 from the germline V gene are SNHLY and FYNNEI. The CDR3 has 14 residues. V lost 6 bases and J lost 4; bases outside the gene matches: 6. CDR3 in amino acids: CASSRTGGYNEQFF. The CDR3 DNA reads TGTGCCAGCAGCCGGACAGGAGGTTACAATGAGCAGTTCTTC.

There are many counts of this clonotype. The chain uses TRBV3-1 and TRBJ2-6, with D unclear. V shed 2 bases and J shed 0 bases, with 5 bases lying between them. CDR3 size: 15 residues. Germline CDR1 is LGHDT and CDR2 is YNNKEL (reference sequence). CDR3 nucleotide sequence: TGTGCCAGCAGCCAAAAGGGCTCTGGGGCCAACGTCCTGACTTTC. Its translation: CASSQKGSGANVLTF.

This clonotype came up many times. CDR3 sequence: CSARGQGSGSGETQYF. The CDR3 coding sequence is TGCAGTGCTAGAGGGCAGGGAAGCGGGAGTGGAGAGACCCAGTACTTC. This chain uses TRBV20-1 with TRBJ2-5; 8 bases line up with TRBD2. Germline loops: CDR1 DFQATT, CDR2 SNEGSKA (reference sequence). Trimming cost V 1 base and J 4 bases; bases outside gene matches: 11. The CDR3 length is 16 residues.

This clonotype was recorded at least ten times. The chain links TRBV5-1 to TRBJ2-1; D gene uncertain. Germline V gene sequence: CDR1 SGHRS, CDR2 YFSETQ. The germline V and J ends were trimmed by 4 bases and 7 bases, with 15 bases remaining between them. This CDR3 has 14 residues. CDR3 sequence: CASSPKTVDNEQFF. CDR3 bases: TGCGCCAGCAGCCCTAAGACTGTTGATAATGAGCAGTTCTTC.

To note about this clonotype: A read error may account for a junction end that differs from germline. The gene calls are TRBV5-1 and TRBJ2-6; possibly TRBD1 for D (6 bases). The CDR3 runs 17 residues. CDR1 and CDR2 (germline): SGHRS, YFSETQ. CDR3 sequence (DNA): TGCACCAGCAGCTTGGGACATCTATACTCTGGGGCCAACGTCCTGACTTTC. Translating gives CTSSLGHLYSGANVLTF.

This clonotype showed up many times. The CDR3 bases are TGCGCCAGCAGCTTGGATGGCGGAGACCAAGAGACCCAGTACTTC. Protein sequence: CASSLDGGDQETQYF. The chain uses TRBV5-1 and TRBJ2-5; D is unclear. The germline gives CDR1 SGHRS, CDR2 YFSETQ. Trimming took off 0 bases at V and 0 bases at J, with 9 bases between the two ends. The CDR3 contains 15 residues.

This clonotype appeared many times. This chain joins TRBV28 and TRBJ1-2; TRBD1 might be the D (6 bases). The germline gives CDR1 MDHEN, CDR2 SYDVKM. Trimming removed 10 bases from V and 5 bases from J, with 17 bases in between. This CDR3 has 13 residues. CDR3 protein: CATTNREYYGYTF. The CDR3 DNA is TGTGCCACCACGAACAGGGAGTATTATGGCTACACCTTC.

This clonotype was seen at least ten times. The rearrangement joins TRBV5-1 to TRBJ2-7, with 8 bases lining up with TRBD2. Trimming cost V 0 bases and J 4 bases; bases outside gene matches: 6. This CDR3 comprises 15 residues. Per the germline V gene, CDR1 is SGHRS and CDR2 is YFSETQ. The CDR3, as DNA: TGCGCCAGCAGCTTGGTAGCGGGACCCGGTTACGAGCAGTACTTC. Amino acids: CASSLVAGPGYEQYF.

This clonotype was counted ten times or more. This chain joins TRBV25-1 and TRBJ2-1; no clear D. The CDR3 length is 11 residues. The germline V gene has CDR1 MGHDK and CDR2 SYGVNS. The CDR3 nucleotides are TGTGCGACTCAAATCTACAATGAGCAGTTCTTC. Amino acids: CATQIYNEQFF.

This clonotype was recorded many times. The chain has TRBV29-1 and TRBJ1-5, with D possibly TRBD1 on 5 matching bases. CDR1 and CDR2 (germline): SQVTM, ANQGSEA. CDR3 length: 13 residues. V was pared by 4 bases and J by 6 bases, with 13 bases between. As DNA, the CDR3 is TGCAGCGTTGTTGGGGGGTTCGGTCAGCCCCAGCATTTT. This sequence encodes CSVVGGFGQPQHF.

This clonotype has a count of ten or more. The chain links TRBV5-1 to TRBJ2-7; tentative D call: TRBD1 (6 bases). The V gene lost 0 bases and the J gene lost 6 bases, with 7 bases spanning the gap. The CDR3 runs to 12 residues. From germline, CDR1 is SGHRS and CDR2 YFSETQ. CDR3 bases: TGCGCCAGCAGCTTGGCAGGGGCCGAGCAGTACTTC. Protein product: CASSLAGAEQYF.

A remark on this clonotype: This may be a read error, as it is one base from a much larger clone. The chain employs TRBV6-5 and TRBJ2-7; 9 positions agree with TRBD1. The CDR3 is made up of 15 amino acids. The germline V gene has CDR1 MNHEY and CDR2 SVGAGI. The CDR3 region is CANSYSDRGSDEQYF. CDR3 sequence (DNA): TGTGCCAACAGTTATTCAGACAGGGGGTCGGACGAGCAGTACTTC.

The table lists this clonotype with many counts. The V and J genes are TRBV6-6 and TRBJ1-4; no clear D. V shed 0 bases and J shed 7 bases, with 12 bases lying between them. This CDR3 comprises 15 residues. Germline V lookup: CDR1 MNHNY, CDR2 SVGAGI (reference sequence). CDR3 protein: CASSYSTKGTEKLFF. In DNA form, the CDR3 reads TGTGCCAGCAGTTACTCGACTAAGGGTACTGAAAAACTGTTTTTT.

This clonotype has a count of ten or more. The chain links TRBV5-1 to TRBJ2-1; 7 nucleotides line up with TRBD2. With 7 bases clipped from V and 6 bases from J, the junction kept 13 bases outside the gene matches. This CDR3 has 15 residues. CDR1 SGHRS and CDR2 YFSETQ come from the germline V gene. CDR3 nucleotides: TGCGCCAGCCCTGGCAGCGGGGATGGGGCCAATGAGCAGTTCTTC. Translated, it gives CASPGSGDGANEQFF.

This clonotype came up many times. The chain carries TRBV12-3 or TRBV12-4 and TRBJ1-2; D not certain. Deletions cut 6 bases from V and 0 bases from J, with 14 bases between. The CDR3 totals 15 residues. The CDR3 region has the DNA TGTGCCAGCAGCCCCTCGAAGTGGGCTAACTATGGCTACACCTTC. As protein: CASSPSKWANYGYTF.

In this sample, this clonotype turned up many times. The CDR3 loop reads CASSQATVGETQYF. Written as DNA, the CDR3 is TGTGCCAGCAGCCAAGCCACAGTGGGAGAGACCCAGTACTTC. V gene TRBV3-1 combines with J gene TRBJ2-5; D remains unclear. Looked up from germline, CDR1 is LGHDT and CDR2 is YNNKEL (reference sequence). V gave up 1 base and J gave up 4 bases, with 10 bases separating them. CDR3 size: 14 residues.

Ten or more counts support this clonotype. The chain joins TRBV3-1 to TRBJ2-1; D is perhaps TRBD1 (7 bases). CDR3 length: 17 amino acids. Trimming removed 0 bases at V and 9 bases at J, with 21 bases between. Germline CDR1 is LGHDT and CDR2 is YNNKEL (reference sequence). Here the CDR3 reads CASSQEKSNRRDSEQFF. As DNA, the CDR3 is TGTGCCAGCAGCCAAGAAAAGAGCAACAGGAGGGACAGTGAGCAGTTCTTC.

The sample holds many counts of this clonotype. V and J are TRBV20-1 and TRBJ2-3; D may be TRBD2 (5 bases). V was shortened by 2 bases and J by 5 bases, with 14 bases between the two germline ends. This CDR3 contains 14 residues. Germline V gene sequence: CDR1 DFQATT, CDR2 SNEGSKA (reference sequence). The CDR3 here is CSARFGGSGDTQYF. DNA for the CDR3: TGCAGTGCTAGATTCGGCGGGTCTGGAGATACGCAGTATTTT.

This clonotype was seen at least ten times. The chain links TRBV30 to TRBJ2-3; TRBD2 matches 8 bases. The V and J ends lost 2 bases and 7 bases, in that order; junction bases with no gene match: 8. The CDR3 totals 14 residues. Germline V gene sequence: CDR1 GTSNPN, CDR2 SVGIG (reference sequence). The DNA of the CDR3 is TGTGCCTGGAGTCTCGGGGGGGGGATTTATACGCAGTATTTT. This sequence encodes CAWSLGGGIYTQYF.

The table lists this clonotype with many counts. CDR3 sequence: CASSYWGRTSGRRDTDTQYF. The CDR3 nucleotides are TGTGCCAGCAGCTACTGGGGTCGGACTAGCGGGAGACGTGACACAGATACGCAGTATTTT. This sequence joins TRBV7-9 and TRBJ2-3; 13 nucleotides match TRBD2. V shed 4 bases, J shed 2 bases, and the junction held 15 bases outside the gene matches. Germline CDR1 and CDR2: SEHNR and FQNEAQ (reference sequence). The CDR3 has 20 residues.

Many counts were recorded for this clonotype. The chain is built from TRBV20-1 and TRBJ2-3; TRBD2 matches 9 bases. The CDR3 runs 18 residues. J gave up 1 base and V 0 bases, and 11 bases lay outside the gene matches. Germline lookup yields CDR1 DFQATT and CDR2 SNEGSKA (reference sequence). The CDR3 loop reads CSARDYGSGGRRTDTQYF. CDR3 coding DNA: TGCAGTGCTAGAGATTATGGTAGCGGGGGCCGACGCACAGATACGCAGTATTTT.

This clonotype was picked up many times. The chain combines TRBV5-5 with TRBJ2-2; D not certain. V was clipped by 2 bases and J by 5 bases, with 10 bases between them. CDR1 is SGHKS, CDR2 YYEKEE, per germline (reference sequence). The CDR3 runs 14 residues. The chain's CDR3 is CASSFIAVTGELFF. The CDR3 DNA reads TGTGCCAGCAGCTTCATCGCGGTTACCGGGGAGCTGTTTTTT.

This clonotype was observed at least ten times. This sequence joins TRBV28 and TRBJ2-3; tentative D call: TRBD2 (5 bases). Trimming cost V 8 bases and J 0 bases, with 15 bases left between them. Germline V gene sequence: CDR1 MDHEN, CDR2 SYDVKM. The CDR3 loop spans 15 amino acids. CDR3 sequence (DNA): TGTGCCAGCCTGACGGGGAGCCTTAGCACAGATACGCAGTATTTT. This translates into CASLTGSLSTDTQYF.

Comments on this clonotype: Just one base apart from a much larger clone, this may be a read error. The CDR3 spells CASSLTGTECETQYF. The DNA for the CDR3 is TGCGCCAGCAGCTTAACCGGGACAGAGTGTGAGACCCAGTACTTC. The gene calls are TRBV5-1 and TRBJ2-5; 7 nucleotides align to TRBD1. The CDR3 has 15 amino acids. From germline, CDR1 is SGHRS and CDR2 YFSETQ. J was trimmed by 5 bases and V by 2 bases; bases with no gene match: 9.